The 22 T cell receptor beta chains below come from one sample, sequenced in a study of blood T cell repertoires in COVID-19. Libraries were prepared by immunoSEQ multiplex PCR; TCRdb keeps only in-frame clonotypes and omits some of them. The repertoire holds about 170,000 clones, with about 87% as singletons. Sequences were obtained from peripheral blood. Source of these receptors: a man aged 55 to 69 with acute or convalescent COVID-19.

J is TRBJ2-3 and V is TRBV10-1; 8 bases agree with TRBD1. CDR1 is WNHNN, CDR2 SYGVQD, per germline (reference sequence). This CDR3 spans 14 amino acids. Trimming took 2 bases from V and 6 from J; bases not matched to a gene: 4. CDR3 sequence (DNA): TGCGCCAGCAGTGAGACAGGGGGAAGGGATACGCAGTATTTT. Encoded protein: CASSETGGRDTQYF.

The chain combines TRBV2 with TRBJ1-4, with D unclear. This CDR3 spans 12 amino acids. Germline CDR1 is SNHLY and CDR2 is FYNNEI. The V end was cut by 5 bases, the J end by 4 bases, with 5 bases between. CDR3: CASSKLNEKLFF. CDR3 sequence (DNA): TGTGCCAGCAGTAAGCTTAATGAAAAACTGTTTTTT.

The J gene is TRBJ2-7, the V gene TRBV6-5; 9 bases are shared with TRBD1. Germline CDR1 and CDR2: MNHEY and SVGAGI. V was clipped by 6 bases and J by 1 base; unmatched bases: 7. This CDR3 is 15 amino acids long. CDR3 nucleotides: TGTGCCAGCAGCCGAACGGGACAGGGATCCTACGAGCAGTACTTC. The encoded protein is CASSRTGQGSYEQYF.

The chain employs TRBV19 and TRBJ1-2; TRBD1 agrees at 7 bases. CDR1 LNHDA and CDR2 SQIVND come from the germline V gene (reference sequence). V dropped 6 bases and J dropped 6; count of bases not matched to a gene: 7. This CDR3 contains 13 residues. CDR3 nucleotide sequence: TGTGCCAGTAGACCGGGACAGATAAATGGCTACACCTTC. This codes for CASRPGQINGYTF.

The chain joins TRBV7-9 to TRBJ1-2, with 7 bases lining up with TRBD1. The V gene's germline CDR1 is SEHNR and CDR2 FQNEAQ (reference sequence). Losses at the gene ends were 4 bases for V and 8 bases for J; bases not matched to a gene: 4. The CDR3 has 12 amino acids. Here the CDR3 reads CASSWDSWGYTF. CDR3 nucleotide sequence: TGTGCCAGCAGCTGGGACAGTTGGGGCTACACCTTC.

The CDR3 nucleotides are TGTGCCAGCAGGGACAGGGGGAAGAATTCACCCCTCCACTTT. As protein: CASRDRGKNSPLHF. This chain joins TRBV3-1 (or the pseudogene TRBV3-2) and TRBJ1-6, with 10 nucleotides matching TRBD1. The length of the CDR3 is 14 residues. With 6 bases clipped from V and 7 bases from J, the junction kept 3 bases outside the gene matches. CDR1 is LGHDT and CDR2 is YNNKEL in the germline V gene (reference sequence).

This clone was seen once. Other DNA sequences within the sample encode an identical CDR3. The chain links TRBV27 to TRBJ1-2; possible D gene TRBD1, 6 bases. This CDR3 has 13 residues. V lost 6 bases, J lost 4 bases, and 12 bases lay in between. CDR1 is MNHEY, CDR2 SMNVEV, per germline (reference sequence). The CDR3: CASSSGEGYGYTF. In DNA, the CDR3 is TGTGCCAGCAGCTCAGGGGAGGGCTATGGCTACACCTTC.

The CDR3 is CASSLAHEQYF. CDR3 nucleotide sequence: TGTGCCAGCAGCTTAGCTCACGAGCAGTACTTC. The chain combines TRBV11-3 with TRBJ2-7, with D uncertain. The CDR3 spans 11 residues. The germline V gene has CDR1 SGHNT and CDR2 YENEEA. The V end was cut by 1 base, the J end by 5 bases, with 3 bases between.

This sequence joins TRBV29-1 and TRBJ2-3, with D possibly being TRBD2 (6 bases). Trimming shortened V by 0 bases and J by 4 bases, and 17 bases separated the two germline ends. In germline, CDR1 is SQVTM, CDR2 ANQGSEA. This CDR3 has 16 amino acids. The CDR3 region is CSVEDMGGRTADTQYF. As DNA, the CDR3 is TGCAGCGTTGAAGATATGGGGGGACGGACGGCAGATACGCAGTATTTT.

The genes are TRBV6-1 and TRBJ1-1; no firm D call. V shed 6 bases and J shed 6 bases, with 14 bases lying between them. The CDR3 is 13 residues long. Germline V CDR1 and CDR2: MNHNS, SASEGT. The CDR3, as DNA: TGTGCCAGCAGCCCGAGGGAGAGTGCTGAAGCTTTCTTT. Residues: CASSPRESAEAFF.

V usage is TRBV6-7 and J usage is TRBJ1-2; D is possibly TRBD1 (6 bases). TRBV6-7 is designated an ORF whose function remains uncertain. There are 15 residues in the CDR3. V shed 0 bases and J shed 4 bases, with 12 bases lying between them. CDR3 DNA: TGTGCCAGCAGTTACTCGGGACACCATGGCTATGGCTACACCTTC. It translates to CASSYSGHHGYGYTF.

This CDR3 reads CATSRDRWSGQPQHF. The DNA for the CDR3 is TGTGCCACCAGCAGAGATAGGTGGTCGGGTCAGCCCCAGCATTTT. The V gene is TRBV15, the J gene TRBJ1-5; unclear D gene. CDR1 is LNHNV, CDR2 YYDKDF, per germline (reference sequence). The CDR3 sequence is 15 residues long. Between the trimmed V and J ends, which lost 0 bases and 6 bases, there was a span of 12 bases. Full variable domain (outside the CDR3, taken from reference TRBV15 and TRBJ1-5): DAMVIQNPRYQVTQFGKPVTLSCSQTLNHNVMYWYQQKSSQAPKLLFHYYDKDFNNEADTPDNFQSRRPNTSFCFLDIRSPGLGDTAMYLCATSRDRWSGQPQHFGDGTRLSIL.

The chain has TRBV12-5 and TRBJ2-2; D is undetermined. The V gene's germline CDR1 is LGHNT and CDR2 FRNRAP. Trimming cost V 3 bases and J 5 bases, with 13 bases left between them. The CDR3 is 15 amino acids. This CDR3 reads CASGFYSIGTGELFF. The CDR3 DNA sequence: TGTGCTAGTGGTTTTTACTCCATCGGGACCGGGGAGCTGTTTTTT.

Only a few counts were recorded for this clone. The gene calls are TRBV9 and TRBJ2-6; 11 bases match TRBD1. The CDR3 length is 15 residues. Per the germline V gene, CDR1 is SGDLS and CDR2 is YYNGEE. Trimming took 3 bases from V and 9 from J; bases not matched to a gene: 5. CDR3 in DNA: TGTGCCAGCAGCGCCTCGGACAGGGGGCTCAACGTCCTGACTTTC. Amino acid sequence: CASSASDRGLNVLTF.

The chain combines TRBV6-5 with TRBJ2-5; TRBD2 matches at 13 bases. The V and J ends lost 4 bases and 2 bases, in that order; junction bases with no gene match: 4. CDR3 length equals 16 residues. Germline V gene sequence: CDR1 MNHEY, CDR2 SVGAGI. CDR3 nucleotides: TGTGCCAGCAGTTCCCCGGGACTAGCGGGACAAGAGACCCAGTACTTC. Residues: CASSSPGLAGQETQYF.

V and J are TRBV11-3 and TRBJ1-1; D gene unclear. Deletions cut 5 bases from V and 6 bases from J, with 7 bases between. Per germline, CDR1 SGHNT and CDR2 YENEEA. This CDR3 is built from 11 residues. CDR3 DNA sequence: TGTGCCAGCAGCCGACGGGCTGAAGCTTTCTTT. As protein: CASSRRAEAFF.

V is TRBV29-1 and J is TRBJ1-2; 11 positions match TRBD1. Trimming cost V 7 bases and J 5 bases; bases outside gene matches: 6. The germline gives CDR1 SQVTM, CDR2 ANQGSEA. There are 13 residues in the CDR3. The CDR3 DNA reads as TGCAGCGCCGGACAGGGGGCAGAATATGGCTACACCTTC. Residues: CSAGQGAEYGYTF.

The J gene is TRBJ2-4, the V gene TRBV11-3, with a possible D match to TRBD1 (5 bases). The ends were cut back, 4 bases at V and 2 bases at J, with 21 bases in the middle. CDR3 length: 18 residues. Germline V gene lookup returns CDR1 SGHNT and CDR2 YENEEA. CDR3 DNA: TGTGCCAGCAGCTGGGGTAAAAGGGGCGCCCTAACCAAAAACATTCAGTACTTC. Its translation is CASSWGKRGALTKNIQYF.

The chain couples TRBV2 to TRBJ1-6; 7 bases are shared with TRBD1. J gave up 3 bases and V 3 bases, and 5 bases lay outside the gene matches. This CDR3 has 16 amino acids. Germline CDR1 is SNHLY and CDR2 is FYNNEI. The CDR3 protein is CASSDRDSLYNSPLHF. The CDR3 DNA follows: TGTGCCAGCAGTGATAGGGACAGCCTCTATAATTCACCCCTCCACTTT.

Only a few counts were recorded for this clone. The chain couples TRBV7-3 to TRBJ2-1, with 7 nucleotides matching TRBD2. There are 15 residues in the CDR3. V lost 1 base and J lost 0; bases outside the gene matches: 0. The V gene's germline CDR1 is SGHTA and CDR2 FQGTGA. CDR3 sequence (DNA): TGTGCCAGCAGCTTAAGCGGGAGCTCCTACAATGAGCAGTTCTTC. Translated: CASSLSGSSYNEQFF.

The chain recombines TRBV5-1 with TRBJ1-1, with D hard to call. The CDR3 loop spans 16 amino acids. Trimming cost V 1 base and J 1 base, with 14 bases left between them. Germline-derived CDR1 and CDR2 are SGHRS and YFSETQ. The CDR3 region has the DNA TGCGCCAGCAGCTTGCGGGAGGCAGCCCCGAACACTGAAGCTTTCTTT. Protein: CASSLREAAPNTEAFF.

The chain links TRBV10-3 to TRBJ1-2; 7 bases are shared with TRBD1. The germline gives CDR1 ENHRY, CDR2 SYGVKD. The CDR3 has 13 amino acids. V trimming: 6 bases; J trimming: 7 bases; junction bases outside the gene matches: 8. The chain's CDR3 is CAIRVGTATGYTF. The CDR3 DNA follows: TGTGCCATCAGGGTGGGGACAGCTACTGGCTACACCTTC.